This T cell receptor (beta chain) was retrieved from a study of response to subunit inactivated influenza vaccine. Whole-study findings and limits: The authors offered the suggestion that each seasonal influenza vaccination recruits few new T cells.

About this clonotype: The antigen is undetermined.

CDR1 is SGHAT and CDR2 is FQDESV in the germline V gene (reference sequence). V shed 5 bases and J 7 bases; nucleotides not matched to a gene: 13. The CDR3 totals 15 residues. TCRdb independently ran MiXCR on the RT-PCR reads; one entry per CDR3 protein. The sample carries roughly 620,000 distinct CDR3 sequences, 11% recorded once. Separately, the same data were catalogued under a study of T cells expressing NK-cell markers. That paper adds: It was by 5'RACE template switching with UMIs that TCR beta cDNA was made. In the group of eight sequenced donors, seven were HCMV-seropositive and one was seronegative. Topping the CD3+CD56-NKG2C+ fraction as well were these clonotypes, in a handful of donors.

The TCR comes from a man aged 50 to 59 who received an inactivated influenza vaccine. The input for sequencing was PBMCs from blood, taken on the day of vaccination. The chain couples TRBV11-1 to TRBJ2-7; TRBD1 matches 8 bases. The CDR3 loop reads CASSPTGAFSLEQYF. Here the CDR3 DNA reads TGTGCCAGCAGCCCGACAGGGGCCTTTTCCCTGGAGCAGTACTTC.